This T cell receptor (beta chain) was recovered during a study of technical replicates of blood from four donors. Produced via immunoSEQ multiplex PCR; TCRdb's table is partial and in-frame only. Of roughly 68,000 clones in the sample, about 90% were seen once. This receptor was taken from a human donor in good health. Sample: T cells isolated from PBMCs.

The CDR3 DNA follows: TGTGCCAGTAGATCCGTGGGGGCCAGAGCAGATACGCAGTATTTT. It is translated as CASRSVGARADTQYF. This chain links TRBV19 with TRBJ2-3, with a weak D call TRBD1 (6 bases). The CDR3 runs 15 residues. Trimming took 6 bases from V and 4 from J, leaving 17 bases between them. Germline lookup yields CDR1 LNHDA and CDR2 SQIVND (reference sequence).